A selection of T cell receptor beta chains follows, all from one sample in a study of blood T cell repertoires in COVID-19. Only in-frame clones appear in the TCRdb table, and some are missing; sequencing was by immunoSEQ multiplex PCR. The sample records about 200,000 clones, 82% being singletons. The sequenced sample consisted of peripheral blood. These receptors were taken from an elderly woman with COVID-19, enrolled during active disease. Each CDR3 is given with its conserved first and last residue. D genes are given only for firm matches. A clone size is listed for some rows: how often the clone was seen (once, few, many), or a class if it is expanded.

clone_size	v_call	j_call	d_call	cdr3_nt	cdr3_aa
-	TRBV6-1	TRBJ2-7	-	TGTGCCACGCGAGGGACAAGGGGTGGCTACGAGCAGTACTTC	CATRGTRGGYEQYF
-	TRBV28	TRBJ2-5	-	TGTGCCAGCAGTTTAGGGAGACCGGGAGTTCGAGGTAAAGAGACCCAGTACTTC	CASSLGRPGVRGKETQYF
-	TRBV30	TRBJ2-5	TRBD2	TGTGCCTGGAGTGCTGGGGGAGGGGCGTGGACCCAGTACTTC	CAWSAGGGAWTQYF
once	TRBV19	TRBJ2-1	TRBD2	TGTGCCAGTATCTCAGCGGGGTCCTACAATGAGCAGTTCTTC	CASISAGSYNEQFF
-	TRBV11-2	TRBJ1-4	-	TGTGCCAGCAGCTTAGATGGGGCGGTGGGGAGGGAAAAACTGTTTTTT	CASSLDGAVGREKLFF
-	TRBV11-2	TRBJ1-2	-	TGTGCCAGCAGCCCGACGGGTACCTATGGCTACACCTTC	CASSPTGTYGYTF
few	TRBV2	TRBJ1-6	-	TGTGCCAGCAGTGAGCTGGCAAATTCACCCCTCCACTTT	CASSELANSPLHF
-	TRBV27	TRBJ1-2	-	TGTGCCAGCAGTTTAGACGGGAGGGGCTACACCTTC	CASSLDGRGYTF
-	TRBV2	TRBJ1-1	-	TGTGCCAGCAGTGGGACCAGGGGAAAAGCGTCCACTGAAGCTTTCTTT	CASSGTRGKASTEAFF
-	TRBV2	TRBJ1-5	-	TGTGCCAGCAGTTCCTACAGCCGAGATCAGCCCCAGCATTTT	CASSSYSRDQPQHF
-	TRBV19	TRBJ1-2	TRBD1	TGTGCCAGTAGTCGGACAGGGGAACGCGGCTACACCTTC	CASSRTGERGYTF
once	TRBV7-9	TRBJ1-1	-	TGTGCCAGCAGCCCCAAACTCAGCGCTCTTGAAGCTTTCTTT	CASSPKLSALEAFF
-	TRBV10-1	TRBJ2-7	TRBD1	TGCGCCAGCAGTGAGGCCTCGACAGGGTTCGAGCAGTACTTC	CASSEASTGFEQYF
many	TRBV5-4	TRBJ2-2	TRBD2	TGTGCCAGCAGTTGGACTAGCGGGGCGGGCGGGGAGCTGTTTTTT	CASSWTSGAGGELFF
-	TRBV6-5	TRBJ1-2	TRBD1	TGTGCCAGCAGTTCCGGGACAGGGGGCTATGGCTACACCTTC	CASSSGTGGYGYTF
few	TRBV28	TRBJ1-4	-	TGTGCCAGCAGTTCGCATGGGACTGGTAATGAAAAACTGTTTTTT	CASSSHGTGNEKLFF
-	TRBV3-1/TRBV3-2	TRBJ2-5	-	TGTGCCAGCAGCCAAACTAGTCAGAGAGAGACCCAGTACTTC	CASSQTSQRETQYF
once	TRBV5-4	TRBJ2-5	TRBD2	TGTGCCAGCAGCTTAAGTCTAGCGGGGGCCCCCGCGTACTTC	CASSLSLAGAPAYF
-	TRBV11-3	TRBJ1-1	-	TGTGCCAGCAGCTACAGAGAGGGTACTGAAGCTTTCTTT	CASSYREGTEAFF
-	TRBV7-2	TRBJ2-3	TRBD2	TGTGCCAGCAGCTTAACCCTAGCGGGGGGGCAAGATACGCAGTATTTT	CASSLTLAGGQDTQYF
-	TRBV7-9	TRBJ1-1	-	TGTGCCAGCAGCTTAGGGACAGAGGTTACTGAAGCTTTCTTT	CASSLGTEVTEAFF
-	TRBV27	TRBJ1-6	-	TGTGCCAGCAAGCTAGGGGGGGCCTATAATTCACCCCTCCACTTT	CASKLGGAYNSPLHF
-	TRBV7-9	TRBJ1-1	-	TGTGCCAGCAGCTTTCTTAGCACTGAAGCTTTCTTT	CASSFLSTEAFF
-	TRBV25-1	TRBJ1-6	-	TGTGCCAGCAGCCTAACGGGGGGGGATTCACCCCTCCACTTT	CASSLTGGDSPLHF
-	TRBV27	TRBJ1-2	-	TGTGCCAGCAGTTTCCAGGGGTACTATGGCTACACCTTC	CASSFQGYYGYTF
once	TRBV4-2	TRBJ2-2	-	TGTGCCAGCAGCGAGGACACGGCGAACACCGGGGAGCTGTTTTTT	CASSEDTANTGELFF
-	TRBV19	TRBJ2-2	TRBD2	TGTGCCAGTAGTACTCGCGGGGGGGCGTTCGGGGAGCTGTTTTTT	CASSTRGGAFGELFF
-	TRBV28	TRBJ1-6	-	TGTGCCAGCAGTCCCTCCTCGGGGCAGGGGTCACCCCTCCACTTT	CASSPSSGQGSPLHF
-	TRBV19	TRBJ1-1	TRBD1	TGTGCCAGTAGTAGCACCGGGACAGTGAACACTGAAGCTTTCTTT	CASSSTGTVNTEAFF
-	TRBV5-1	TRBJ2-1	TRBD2	TGCGCCAGCCTTCCACTAGCGGGGGTAGGGAATGAGCAGTTCTTC	CASLPLAGVGNEQFF
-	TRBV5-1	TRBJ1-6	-	TGCGCCAGCAGCTCCCGCTTCAGTAATTCACCCCTCCACTTT	CASSSRFSNSPLHF
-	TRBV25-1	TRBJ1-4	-	TGTGCCAGCAGTCGTCACCTAGGAGTTTCTAATGAAAAACTGTTTTTT	CASSRHLGVSNEKLFF
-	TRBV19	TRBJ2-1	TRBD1	TGTGCCAGTAGTGCGGACAGGGTTGCCAATGAGCAGTTCTTC	CASSADRVANEQFF
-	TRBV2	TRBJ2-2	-	TGTGCCAGCAACAGGGAACACGGGGAGCTGTTTTTT	CASNREHGELFF
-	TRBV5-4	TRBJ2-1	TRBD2	TGTGCCATCTTCGGGGGGGGCAATGAGCAGTTCTTC	CAIFGGGNEQFF
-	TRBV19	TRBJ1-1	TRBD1	TGTGCCAGTAGCCTACAGGGGATTACTGAAGCTTTCTTT	CASSLQGITEAFF
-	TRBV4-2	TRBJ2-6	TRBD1	TGTGCCAGCAGCCCAACAGGGGCTGGGGCCAACGTCCTGACTTTC	CASSPTGAGANVLTF
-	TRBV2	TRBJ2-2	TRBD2	TGTGCCAGCAGGTGGACTAGCGGAAACACCGGGGAGCTGTTTTTT	CASRWTSGNTGELFF
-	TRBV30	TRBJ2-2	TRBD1	TGTGCCTGGAGTGTGGACAGGGAAGTTGGGGAGCTGTTTTTT	CAWSVDREVGELFF
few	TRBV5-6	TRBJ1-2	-	TGTGCCAGCAGCTGGAGAAGGGGCTACACCTTC	CASSWRRGYTF
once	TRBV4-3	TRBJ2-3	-	TGCGCCAGCAGCTTTAACTGGGCTGGCACAGATACGCAGTATTTT	CASSFNWAGTDTQYF
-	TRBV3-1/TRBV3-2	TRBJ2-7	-	TGTGCCAGCAGCCAAGCCGCTGACAGATCTAAGCAGTACTTC	CASSQAADRSKQYF
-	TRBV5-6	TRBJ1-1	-	TGTGCCAGCAGCTTGGGACAGCAGATGAACACTGAAGCTTTCTTT	CASSLGQQMNTEAFF
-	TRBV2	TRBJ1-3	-	TGTGCCAGCACTAGGGAGTCTGGAAACACCATATATTTT	CASTRESGNTIYF
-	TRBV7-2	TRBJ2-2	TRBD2	TGTGCCAGCAGCTTACGGCTAGCGGGGAACACCGGGGAGCTGTTTTTT	CASSLRLAGNTGELFF
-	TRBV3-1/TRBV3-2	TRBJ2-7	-	TGTGCCAGCAGCCAAGCTAGATACGAGCAGTACTTC	CASSQARYEQYF